The T cell receptor beta chain under discussion was sequenced for a study of blood T cell repertoires in COVID-19. At the level of the study: Sources were T cells, B-cell-depleted T cells, or PBMCs; the material itself was cDNA or gDNA.

CDR1 is MDHEN, CDR2 SYDVKM, per germline. The V and J ends lost 6 bases and 2 bases, in that order; junction bases with no gene match: 6. The CDR3 runs 14 residues. Only a few counts were recorded for this clone. As originally analysed: Cell counts per sample came from amplifying reference gene primers. Assay used: immunoSEQ multiplex PCR; TCRdb lists only in-frame clones, some missing. The V and J calls and clone size were taken over from that table, and D and trimming were inferred from the DNA. The sample lists around 310,000 clones; under 90% were seen once. Categorization into cohorts depended on clinical history that participants reported.

This TCR was sampled from a woman in her twenties or thirties who had recovered from COVID-19. The sequenced sample consisted of PBMCs or T cells enriched from blood (not recorded which). V gene TRBV28 combines with J gene TRBJ1-2; 7 bases line up with TRBD1. The chain's CDR3 is CASSSQQGNYGYTF. CDR3 DNA: TGTGCCAGCAGCTCCCAACAGGGGAACTATGGCTACACCTTC.